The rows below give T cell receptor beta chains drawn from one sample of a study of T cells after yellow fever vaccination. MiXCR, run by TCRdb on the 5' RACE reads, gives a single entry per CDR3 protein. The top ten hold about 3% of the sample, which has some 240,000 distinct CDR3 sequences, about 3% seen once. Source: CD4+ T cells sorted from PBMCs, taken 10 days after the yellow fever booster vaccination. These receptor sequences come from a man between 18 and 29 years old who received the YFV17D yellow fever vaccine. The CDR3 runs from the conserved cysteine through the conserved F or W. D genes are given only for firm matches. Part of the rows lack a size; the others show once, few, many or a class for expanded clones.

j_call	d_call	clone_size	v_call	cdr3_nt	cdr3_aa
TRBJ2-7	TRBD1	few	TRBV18	TGTGCCAGCTCACCACTGGACAGGGGGCTGAGGGAGCAGTACTTC	CASSPLDRGLREQYF
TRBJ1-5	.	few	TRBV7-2	TGTGCCAGCAGCTTAGTGGGGCAGTTCAATCAGCCCCAGCATTTT	CASSLVGQFNQPQHF
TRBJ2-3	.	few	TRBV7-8	TGTGCCAGCAGCGGACAACGGTCCCGGGAAGATACGCAGTATTTT	CASSGQRSREDTQYF
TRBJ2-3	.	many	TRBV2	TGTGCCAGCAGTGACGAATTCGGGGATACGCAGTATTTT	CASSDEFGDTQYF
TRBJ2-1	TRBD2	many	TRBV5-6	TGTGCCAGCAGCTTCCGGGGGGGGTCCGGGGCCTACAATGAGCAGTTCTTC	CASSFRGGSGAYNEQFF
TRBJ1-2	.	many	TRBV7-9	TGTGCCAGCAGCTACTCTTCCCCAGTCGCCTCCTTC	CASSYSSPVASF
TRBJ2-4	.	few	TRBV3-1	TGTGCCAGCAGCCAACCAGGACTAGCCAAAAACATTCAGTACTTC	CASSQPGLAKNIQYF
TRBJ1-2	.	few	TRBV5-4	TGTGCCAGCAGCTTGCAAGCCGGCGATGGCTACACCTTC	CASSLQAGDGYTF
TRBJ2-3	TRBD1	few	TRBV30	TGTGCCTGGAGTGTCGGGACAGGGGCTACAGATACGCAGTATTTT	CAWSVGTGATDTQYF
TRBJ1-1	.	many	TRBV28	TGTGCCAGCATTCCGCAGGTCTTCACTGAAGCTTTCTTT	CASIPQVFTEAFF
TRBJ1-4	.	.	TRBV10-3	TGTGCCGGATCAGCAACTAATGAAAAACTGTTTTTT	CAGSATNEKLFF
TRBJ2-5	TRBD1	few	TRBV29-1	TGCAGCGTCGGACAGGGGGCTCAAGAGACCCAGTACTTC	CSVGQGAQETQYF
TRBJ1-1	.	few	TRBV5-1	TGCGCCAGCAGCTCAGACAGGTCCTGGGGCGAAGCTTTCTTT	CASSSDRSWGEAFF
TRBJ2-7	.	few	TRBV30	TGTGCCTGGTGCCTCGCCTGGGGGGAGCAGTACTTC	CAWCLAWGEQYF
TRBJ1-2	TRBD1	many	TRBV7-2	TGTGCCAGCAGCTTTGGGGACAGGGCGTTCTATGGCTACACCTTC	CASSFGDRAFYGYTF
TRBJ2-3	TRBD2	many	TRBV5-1	TGCGCCAGCAGCTTGGATCTAGCGGGGCCCACAGATACGCAGTATTTT	CASSLDLAGPTDTQYF
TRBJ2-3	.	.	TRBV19	TGTGCCAGTGCCGCGTCCAACTCAGATACGCAGTATTTT	CASAASNSDTQYF
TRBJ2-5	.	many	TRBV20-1	TGCAGTGCTGCTCTCTCTTTAGCGCAAGAGACCCAGTACTTC	CSAALSLAQETQYF
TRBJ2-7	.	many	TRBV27	TGTGCCAGCAGTCCCTTTCGAGCAGCCTACGAGCAGTACTTC	CASSPFRAAYEQYF
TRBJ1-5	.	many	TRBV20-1	TGCAGTGCTCACGGCGGTGGAAATCAGCCCCAGCATTTT	CSAHGGGNQPQHF
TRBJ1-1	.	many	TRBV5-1	TGCGCCAGCAGCTTTACAGAGCTGAACACTGAAGCTTTCTTT	CASSFTELNTEAFF
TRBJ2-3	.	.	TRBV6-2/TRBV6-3	TGTGCCAGCAGTTACCAAAGCGCGGGCCTCATTTTCTCCACAGATACGCAGTATTTT	CASSYQSAGLIFSTDTQYF